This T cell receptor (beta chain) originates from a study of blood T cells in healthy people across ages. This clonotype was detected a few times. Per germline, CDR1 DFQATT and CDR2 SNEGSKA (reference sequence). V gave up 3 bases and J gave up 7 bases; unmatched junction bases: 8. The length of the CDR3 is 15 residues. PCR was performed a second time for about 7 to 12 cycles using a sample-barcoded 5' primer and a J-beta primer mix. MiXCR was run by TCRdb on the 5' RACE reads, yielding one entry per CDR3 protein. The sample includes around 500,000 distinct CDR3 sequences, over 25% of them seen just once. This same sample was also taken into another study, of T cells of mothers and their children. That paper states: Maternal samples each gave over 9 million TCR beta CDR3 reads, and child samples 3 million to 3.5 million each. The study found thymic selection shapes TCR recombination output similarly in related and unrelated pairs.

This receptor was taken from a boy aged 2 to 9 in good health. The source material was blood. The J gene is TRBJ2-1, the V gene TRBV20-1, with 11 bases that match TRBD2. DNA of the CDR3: TGCAGTGCTAGGTTACTAGCGGGAGTGTTTAATGAGCAGTTCTTC. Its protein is CSARLLAGVFNEQFF.